These 16 T cell receptor beta chains came from one sample sequenced in a study of Ad26.COV2.S vaccination and SARS-CoV-2 variants. Sample treatment: roughly 20 received Ad26.COV2.S at low or high dose, single or two shots; about 5 received placebo; per-sample allocation not given. Samples came from day 63 after the first vaccine or placebo injection. The data were produced by immunoSEQ multiplex PCR, yet TCRdb's version contains in-frame clones alone and is incomplete. The sample has about 350,000 clones; 70% to 90% are singletons. The specimen comprised peripheral blood, sampled in a trial of Ad26.COV2.S vaccine versus placebo. The receptors originated from a person aged 18-65 years who received the Ad26.COV2.S COVID-19 vaccine or a placebo.

This chain connects TRBV2 to TRBJ2-2; TRBD1 agrees at 7 bases. Trimming cost V 6 bases and J 7 bases; bases outside gene matches: 5. Per germline, CDR1 SNHLY and CDR2 FYNNEI. The CDR3 is 13 residues long. The chain's CDR3 is CASRGQADGELFF. CDR3 nucleotide sequence: TGTGCCAGCAGAGGACAGGCCGACGGGGAGCTGTTTTTT.

The chain combines TRBV21-1 with TRBJ2-1. TRBV21-1 counts as a pseudogene. The CDR3 length is 14 residues. The CDR3 DNA reads TGTGCCAGCAGCAAAGTCAGGAGACCTATGGAGCAGTTCTTC. Its protein product is CASSKVRRPMEQFF.

This rearrangement joins TRBV3-1 (or the pseudogene TRBV3-2) to TRBJ1-1; 7 nucleotides align to TRBD1. V gave up 0 bases and J gave up 11 bases; unmatched junction bases: 15. CDR1 and CDR2 from the germline V gene are LGHDT and YNNKEL (reference sequence). The CDR3 runs to 16 residues. In DNA form, the CDR3 reads TGTGCCAGCAGCCAAGATTGGACAGGACGAGGTCGGGGGGCTTTCTTT. This sequence encodes CASSQDWTGRGRGAFF.

Notes on this clone: This sample includes further DNA sequences coding for the same CDR3. The chain recombines TRBV12-3 or TRBV12-4 with TRBJ1-1, with D unresolved. V shed 5 bases and J shed 0 bases, with 7 bases lying between them. This CDR3 is built from 13 residues. The CDR3 here is CASSLAVNTEAFF. The CDR3 coding sequence is TGTGCCAGCAGTCTGGCCGTGAACACTGAAGCTTTCTTT.

The chain recombines TRBV4-3 with TRBJ2-3; TRBD1 matches at 8 bases. This CDR3 contains 16 residues. CDR1 and CDR2 from the germline V gene are LGHNA and YSLEER. V shed 4 bases and J 1 base; nucleotides not matched to a gene: 7. The CDR3 nucleotides are TGCGCCAGCAGCCTGAATTGGGGACAGGGCACAGATACGCAGTATTTT. Protein product: CASSLNWGQGTDTQYF.

The chain employs TRBV25-1 and TRBJ2-6, with D unclear. CDR1 and CDR2 (germline): MGHDK, SYGVNS. This CDR3 is 15 amino acids long. Trimming stripped 4 bases from V and 3 bases from J, with 10 bases between. In DNA, the CDR3 is TGTGCCAGCAGTGTTGTGGGCTATGGGGCCAACGTCCTGACTTTC. Encoded protein: CASSVVGYGANVLTF.

This chain links TRBV6-5 with TRBJ2-3, with TRBD2 identical over 7 bases. Germline CDR1 and CDR2: MNHEY and SVGAGI. V shed 10 bases and J 0 bases; nucleotides not matched to a gene: 7. This CDR3 has 14 amino acids. The CDR3 coding sequence is TGTGCCACCCGACTAGCTCCTAGCACAGATACGCAGTATTTT. Translation: CATRLAPSTDTQYF.

The chain carries TRBV24-1 and TRBJ2-6; TRBD1 might be the D (5 bases). V shed 4 bases and J shed 2 bases, with 11 bases lying between them. The CDR3 covers 16 residues. Germline CDR1 is KGHDR and CDR2 is SFDVKD. The CDR3, as DNA: TGTGCCACCAGTGACGATACAGGAACTGGGGCCAACGTCCTGACTTTC. Translation: CATSDDTGTGANVLTF.

The chain is built from TRBV2 and TRBJ1-1; D is ambiguous. Trimming shortened V by 7 bases and J by 1 base, and 22 bases separated the two germline ends. This CDR3 region has 17 residues. CDR1 and CDR2 (germline): SNHLY, FYNNEI. DNA for the CDR3: TGTGCCAGCACGAGGTCAGACCGGCAGACATGGAACACTGAAGCTTTCTTT. This translates into CASTRSDRQTWNTEAFF. The full variable domain, its missing parts supplied by reference TRBV2 and TRBJ1-1, is EPEVTQTPSHQVTQMGQEVILRCVPISNHLYFYWYRQILGQKVEFLVSFYNNEISEKSEIFDDQFSVERPDGSNFTLKIRSTKLEDSAMYFCASTRSDRQTWNTEAFFGQGTRLTVV.

The CDR3 nucleotides are TGTGCCAGCAGCTTGTCCAGGGGCGGGGAGCTGTTTTTT. It codes for CASSLSRGGELFF. The chain uses TRBV5-4 and TRBJ2-2; D is perhaps TRBD1 (6 bases). Trimming shortened V by 1 base and J by 7 bases, and 8 bases separated the two germline ends. Germline V CDR1 and CDR2: SGHNT, YYREEE (reference sequence). The CDR3 runs 13 residues.

This clone has just a few counts. The chain combines TRBV5-5 with TRBJ2-7; D unclear. The CDR3 spans 11 residues. Trimming cost V 1 base and J 3 bases, with 2 bases left between them. CDR1 is SGHKS and CDR2 is YYEKEE in the germline V gene (reference sequence). The DNA for the CDR3 is TGTGCCAGCAGCTTGAACTACGAGCAGTACTTC. Its protein product is CASSLNYEQYF.

The chain couples TRBV6-6 to TRBJ1-1, with unresolved D. The CDR3 totals 14 residues. Germline CDR1 MNHNY, CDR2 SVGAGI (reference sequence). The V end lost 2 bases, the J end lost 1 base, and 8 bases lay between the germline ends. CDR3 protein: CASSYVDGNTEAFF. The CDR3 DNA reads as TGTGCCAGCAGTTACGTCGACGGGAACACTGAAGCTTTCTTT.

CDR3 amino acids: CASSLASQRAGNTIYF. CDR3 nucleotides: TGTGCCAGCAGCTTAGCGTCTCAAAGGGCTGGAAACACCATATATTTT. J is TRBJ1-3 and V is TRBV7-2; D is unresolved. V lost 0 bases and J lost 2, with 11 bases in between. The CDR3 has 16 residues. CDR1 and CDR2 from the germline V gene are SGHTA and FQGNSA.

This clone was picked up one time. The chain employs TRBV27 and TRBJ2-7; D is uncertain. Trimming removed 5 bases from V and 2 bases from J, with 10 bases in between. Looked up from germline, CDR1 is MNHEY and CDR2 is SMNVEV (reference sequence). The CDR3 runs 13 residues. As DNA, the CDR3 is TGTGCCAGCAGTATCGGGTCCCCCTACGAGCAGTACTTC. This translates into CASSIGSPYEQYF.

As DNA, the CDR3 is TGCGCCAGCAGTGAGTCGTCCGGGAGTTTGAAGCAGTACTTC. It specifies CASSESSGSLKQYF. The rearrangement links TRBV10-1 to TRBJ2-7; possible D gene TRBD2, 6 bases. This CDR3 has 14 residues. Looked up from germline, CDR1 is WNHNN and CDR2 is SYGVQD (reference sequence). V was cut by 0 bases and J by 8 bases, with 14 bases left in between.

This chain connects TRBV18 to TRBJ2-3; the D is unclear. Germline V gene lookup returns CDR1 KGHSH and CDR2 LQKENI. V was trimmed by 0 bases and J by 7 bases, leaving 8 bases between them. The CDR3 extends over 13 amino acids. The CDR3 reads CASSPPVNYTQYF. For the CDR3, the DNA is TGTGCCAGCTCACCACCGGTTAACTATACGCAGTATTTT.